Below, 25 T cell receptor beta chains from the same sample are listed, as sequenced in a study of tumor and adjacent non-tumor tissue in lung cancer. Three rounds of nested PCR, following a modified ARM-PCR protocol, produced the TCRbeta library. TCRdb called the multiplex PCR reads again in MiXCR, with one record for every CDR3 protein. The sample has about 200,000 distinct CDR3 sequences; 60% to 85% are singletons. No cell sorting was done before RNA was extracted from the tissue. Sequencing input: lung tumor tissue. The source of these receptors is a man aged 55 to 70 with non-small cell lung cancer.

Note on this clonotype: It may be a read error: a sequence one base away is much more abundant. The chain links TRBV20-1 to TRBJ2-7; the match to TRBD2 covers 13 bases. Unmatched junction bases numbered 7, after V lost 6 bases and J lost 5 bases. This CDR3 has 14 residues. Germline V CDR1 and CDR2: DFQATT, SNEGSKA (reference sequence). The chain's CDR3 is CSAPGLAGSNEQYF. CDR3 bases: TGCAGTGCGCCGGGACTAGCGGGATCCAACGAGCAGTACTTC.

As regards this clonotype: A much larger clone differs by one base, so this may be a read error. The genes are TRBV29-1 and TRBJ2-7; D is uncertain. CDR1 and CDR2 (germline): SQVTM, ANQGSEA. V was trimmed by 1 base and J by 10 bases, leaving 14 bases between them. The CDR3 runs 12 residues. The CDR3 protein is CSVEVASGSQYF. The CDR3 coding sequence is TGCAGCGTTGAAGTGGCAAGTGGTAGTCAGTACTTC.

The chain couples TRBV29-1 to TRBJ2-5; D possibly corresponds to TRBD2 (6 bases). This CDR3 has 16 residues. Trimming took 3 bases from V and 2 from J, leaving 19 bases between them. Germline V gene lookup returns CDR1 SQVTM and CDR2 ANQGSEA. This CDR3 is CSVDDLQWAGQETQYF. CDR3 DNA: TGCAGCGTTGATGATCTTCAATGGGCGGGACAAGAGACCCAGTACTTC.

Remarks on this clonotype: One end of the junction does not line up with germline, which may come from a read error. The rearrangement joins TRBV4-2 to TRBJ2-3, with TRBD1 matching 7 bases. The CDR3 has 19 residues. The germline V gene has CDR1 LGHNA and CDR2 YNFKEQ. As DNA, the CDR3 is TGTGCCAGCAGCCAATACATAGGACAGGAGATAGGCGGCACAGGTACGCAGTATTTT. Translation gives CASSQYIGQEIGGTGTQYF.

Note on this clonotype: This clone may be a read error of a much larger clone one base away. The J gene is TRBJ2-1, the V gene TRBV10-1; TRBD2 agrees at 8 bases. The CDR3 length is 15 residues. V gave up 4 bases and J gave up 9 bases; unmatched junction bases: 11. The germline CDR1 and CDR2 sequences are WNHNN and SYGVQD (reference sequence). Here the CDR3 reads CASSAELAEVTEQFF. CDR3 DNA: TGCGCCAGCAGTGCGGAACTAGCGGAAGTGACTGAGCAGTTCTTC.

The genes are TRBV6-5 and TRBJ2-1, with D perhaps matching TRBD2 (6 bases). This CDR3 is 20 amino acids long. Germline assignment: CDR1 MNHEY and CDR2 SVGAGI. V gave up 4 bases and J gave up 6 bases, with 31 bases separating them. Here the CDR3 DNA reads TGTGCCAGCAGTTTTACCCGCGGACTAACGGGAAATATGGGCTTCAATGAGCAGTTCTTC. It is translated as CASSFTRGLTGNMGFNEQFF.

As concerns this clonotype: A much more abundant neighbour one base away suggests this may be a read error. CDR3 DNA: TGTGCCAGCAGCCAAAATTGGGGAGAGACCCAGTACTTC. This encodes CASSQNWGETQYF. V usage is TRBV4-2 and J usage is TRBJ2-5, with D unresolved. Between the trimmed V and J ends, which lost 2 bases and 4 bases, there was a span of 8 bases. CDR1 and CDR2 (germline): LGHNA, YNFKEQ. The CDR3 loop spans 13 amino acids.

This rearrangement joins TRBV20-1 to TRBJ2-4; D remains ambiguous. V lost 7 bases and J 0 bases, leaving 13 bases between the germline ends. This CDR3 contains 14 residues. CDR1 is DFQATT and CDR2 is SNEGSKA in the germline V gene (reference sequence). The CDR3 loop reads CSDQDGLAKNIQYF. In DNA, the CDR3 is TGCAGTGATCAGGACGGTTTAGCCAAAAACATTCAGTACTTC.

This chain joins TRBV4-2 and TRBJ1-2, with unresolved D. Germline V gene data show CDR1 as LGHNA and CDR2 as YNFKEQ. This CDR3 has 12 amino acids. V lost 4 bases to trimming and J lost 8 bases, with 11 bases between them. The CDR3 sequence: CASSRDQAGYTF. The CDR3 DNA follows: TGTGCCAGCAGCCGTGACCAGGCGGGCTACACCTTC.

V is TRBV12-3 or TRBV12-4 and J is TRBJ2-5; maybe TRBD1 (5 bases). Trimming took off 8 bases at V and 2 bases at J, with 12 bases between the two ends. This CDR3 has 13 residues. DNA for the CDR3: TGTGCCAGCGCCTGGACATGGCAAGAGACCCAGTACTTC. The encoded protein is CASAWTWQETQYF.

The chain combines TRBV7-2 with TRBJ2-7, with D possibly matching TRBD2 (7 bases). The CDR3 extends over 15 amino acids. The germline V and J ends were trimmed by 5 bases and 6 bases, with 20 bases remaining between them. The germline V gene encodes CDR1 SGHTA and CDR2 FQGNSA. The CDR3: CASSLVVRGGSEQYF. CDR3 nucleotide sequence: TGTGCCAGCAGCCTAGTGGTGAGGGGGGGCTCCGAGCAGTACTTC. The full variable domain, rest sourced from reference TRBV7-2 and TRBJ2-7, is GAGVSQSPSNKVTEKGKDVELRCDPISGHTALYWYRQSLGQGLEFLIYFQGNSAPDKSGLPSDRFSAERTGGSVSTLTIQRTQQEDSAVYLCASSLVVRGGSEQYFGPGTRLTVT.

Notes on this clonotype: Relative to the germline gene, one junction end is altered; a read error may explain this. The chain joins TRBV19 to TRBJ1-5, with 9 nucleotides matching TRBD1. Germline V lookup: CDR1 LNHDA, CDR2 SQIVND (reference sequence). This CDR3 has 14 residues. CDR3 in DNA: TGTGCAAGTAGGGACAGGGTTAGCAAACAGCCCCAGCATTTT. It is translated as CASRDRVSKQPQHF. The complete variable domain, with remaining parts taken from reference TRBV19 and TRBJ1-5, reads DGGITQSPKYLFRKEGQNVTLSCEQNLNHDAMYWYRQDPGQGLRLIYYSQIVNDFQKGDIAEGYSVSREKKESFPLTVTSAQKNPTAFYLCASRDRVSKQPQHFGDGTRLSIL.

This clonotype was detected only once. A read error may be the cause here, since a much bigger clone is one base away. The chain links TRBV20-1 to TRBJ2-1; 9 nucleotides agree with TRBD2. V was pared by 5 bases and J by 4 bases, with 9 bases of the junction left unmatched. This CDR3 has 15 amino acids. Per the germline V gene, CDR1 is DFQATT and CDR2 is SNEGSKA (reference sequence). The CDR3 region has the DNA TGCAGTGCTTGGCACCTAGCGGGATCGTACAATGAGCAGTTCTTC. Protein product: CSAWHLAGSYNEQFF.

With regard to this clonotype: A read error may explain this, as a much larger clone is one base away. The V and J genes are TRBV29-1 and TRBJ2-7; the D gene is possibly TRBD2 (5 bases). Germline V lookup: CDR1 SQVTM, CDR2 ANQGSEA. V was cut by 5 bases and J by 2 bases, with 13 bases left in between. The CDR3 is 13 residues long. Here the CDR3 DNA reads TGCAGCGTTATCTCGGGGAGCCCCTACGAGCAGTACTTC. Amino acids: CSVISGSPYEQYF.

Comments on this clonotype: This may be a read error: a much more frequent sequence differs by one nucleotide. Here the CDR3 reads CASSVRDRHNEELFF. As DNA, the CDR3 is TGCGCCAGCAGCGTCCGGGACAGACATAATGAAGAACTGTTTTTT. The chain couples TRBV4-3 to TRBJ1-4; 7 nucleotides line up with TRBD1. CDR3 length: 15 amino acids. The germline gives CDR1 LGHNA, CDR2 YSLEER.

Turning to this clonotype: A read error may explain this, as a much larger clone is one base away. The chain has TRBV29-1 and TRBJ2-6; 9 bases map to TRBD1. Trimming removed 7 bases from V and 0 bases from J; junction bases left unmatched: 7. From germline, CDR1 is SQVTM and CDR2 ANQGSEA. This CDR3 has 16 amino acids. The CDR3 sequence: CSDVGQGHSGANVLTF. In nucleotides, the CDR3 is TGCAGCGATGTAGGACAGGGGCACTCTGGGGCCAACGTCCTGACTTTC.

This clonotype was seen more than once but under ten times. A much larger clone differs by one base, so this may be a read error. The chain carries TRBV11-3 and TRBJ1-1; no clear D gene. CDR1 and CDR2 (germline): SGHNT, YENEEA. This CDR3 contains 11 residues. The CDR3 nucleotides read TGTGCCGGCAGCTTACTCTCTGAAGCTTTCTTT. It codes for CAGSLLSEAFF.

The rearrangement joins TRBV28 to TRBJ2-7, with 7 bases matching TRBD2. CDR3 length: 12 residues. CDR1 and CDR2 from the germline V gene are MDHEN and SYDVKM. J gave up 12 bases and V 4 bases, and 9 bases lay outside the gene matches. In DNA form, the CDR3 reads TGTGCCAGCAGTTACCCGGGACGGGAGGTGTACTTC. Protein sequence: CASSYPGREVYF.

This clonotype was detected many times. The V call is TRBV20-1, the J call TRBJ2-7, with 8 bases aligning to TRBD1. CDR1 and CDR2 from the germline V gene are DFQATT and SNEGSKA (reference sequence). This CDR3 is 13 amino acids long. Unmatched junction bases numbered 7, after V lost 6 bases and J lost 3 bases. The DNA for the CDR3 is TGCAGTGCCCCCGGGACAGGCCACTACGAGCAGTACTTC. Its protein is CSAPGTGHYEQYF.

In the case of this clonotype: The CDR3 does not close with the conserved phenylalanine or tryptophan, likely indicating a read error. The gene calls are TRBV20-1 and TRBJ1-1; D is unclear. The CDR3 covers 13 residues. The germline gives CDR1 DFQATT, CDR2 SNEGSKA (reference sequence). V gave up 8 bases and J gave up 0 bases, with 13 bases separating them. CDR3 region: CSTMRDVNTEAFI. Written as DNA, the CDR3 is TGCAGTACTATGAGGGATGTGAACACTGAAGCTTTCATT.

This clonotype was observed many times. The rearrangement joins TRBV20-1 to TRBJ2-1; no definite D call. CDR1 DFQATT and CDR2 SNEGSKA come from the germline V gene (reference sequence). CDR3 size: 14 residues. V lost 6 bases and J 0 bases, leaving 12 bases between the germline ends. Here the CDR3 reads CSAEPTSSYNEQFF. DNA for the CDR3: TGCAGTGCCGAGCCGACGAGCTCCTACAATGAGCAGTTCTTC.

The CDR3 protein is CSARWTGKNTEAFF. Written as DNA, the CDR3 is TGCAGTGCTAGATGGACAGGGAAGAATACTGAAGCTTTCTTT. The J gene is TRBJ1-1, the V gene TRBV20-1; TRBD1 matches at 8 bases. CDR3 length: 14 residues. Germline V lookup: CDR1 DFQATT, CDR2 SNEGSKA (reference sequence). V was pared by 2 bases and J by 5 bases, with 7 bases of the junction left unmatched.

This clonotype was recorded many times. The chain has TRBV12-3 or TRBV12-4 and TRBJ2-3; D not resolved. V lost 1 base to trimming and J lost 8 bases, with 4 bases between them. This CDR3 has 11 amino acids. The CDR3 DNA follows: TGTGCCAGCAGTTTAGAAGGTACGCAGTATTTT. It translates to CASSLEGTQYF.

This clonotype was picked up one time. This may arise from a read error, as a much more abundant clone is one base away. CDR3 sequence (DNA): TGCAGTGCCCCGCCTTCACGAGCGGGAGCATACAATGAGCAGTACTTC. Translation gives CSAPPSRAGAYNEQYF. V usage is TRBV20-1 and J usage is TRBJ2-7; 8 bases are a match to TRBD2. The germline CDR1 and CDR2 sequences are DFQATT and SNEGSKA (reference sequence). V shed 6 bases and J 7 bases; nucleotides not matched to a gene: 20. There are 16 residues in the CDR3.

This clonotype came up once. The junction shows a germline mismatch at one end, possibly a read error. The V gene is TRBV20-1, the J gene TRBJ2-2; 7 positions match TRBD1. The CDR3 runs to 13 residues. Germline CDR1 and CDR2: DFQATT and SNEGSKA (reference sequence). DNA for the CDR3: TGCAGTGCTAGAAGGATAGTCACAGGGGAACTGTTTTTT. Translation gives CSARRIVTGELFF.